One sample yielded the 29 T cell receptor beta chains listed below, sequenced in a study of molecular identifiers for immune sequencing clone quantification. TCRdb redid the calling of the PCR reads with MiXCR, one entry per CDR3 protein. There are about 510,000 distinct CDR3 sequences in the sample; about a fifth occur only once, and 0.65% to 0.95% lies in the top ten. The material sequenced was naive CD8+ T cells from blood, with Jurkat cell RNA spiked in. The subset was: FACS-sorted CD8+CD4-CCR7+CD45RA+ naive T cells. The receptors come from a human donor in good health. Some libraries in this study had Jurkat cell RNA spiked in.

The chain combines TRBV13 with TRBJ2-4, with a tentative D call TRBD1 (6 bases). CDR3 size: 13 residues. CDR1 and CDR2 (germline): PRHDT, FYEKMQ (reference sequence). Trimming cost V 5 bases and J 8 bases, with 13 bases left between them. CDR3 coding DNA: TGTGCCAGCAGCGCAGTCAGGGGTGACATTCAGTACTTC. Translation: CASSAVRGDIQYF.

This clonotype was seen more than once but under ten times. The V and J genes are TRBV27 and TRBJ2-7; D gene unclear. Between the trimmed V and J ends, which lost 7 bases and 3 bases, there was a span of 19 bases. The CDR3 has 15 amino acids. Germline CDR1 MNHEY, CDR2 SMNVEV (reference sequence). For the CDR3, the DNA is TGTGCCAGCAAAGCAATCCGGGCTCCCAGCTACGAGCAGTACTTC. Protein product: CASKAIRAPSYEQYF.

The chain is built from TRBV6-4 and TRBJ1-6; D gene unclear. V was clipped by 7 bases and J by 0 bases, with 10 bases between them. The CDR3 consists of 15 residues. Germline CDR1 and CDR2: MRHNA and SNTAGT. CDR3: CASNRRPSYNSPLHF. The CDR3 DNA reads as TGTGCCAGCAATCGACGTCCCTCCTATAATTCACCCCTCCACTTT.

Comment on this clonotype: This may be a read error, as it is one base from a much larger clone. V is TRBV29-1 and J is TRBJ1-3, with D unclear. The length of the CDR3 is 15 residues. CDR1 and CDR2 (germline): SQVTM, ANQGSEA. The V and J ends lost 7 bases and 0 bases respectively, with 16 bases between them. This chain's CDR3 is CSGGGSGSSGNTIYF. DNA of the CDR3: TGCAGCGGGGGTGGAAGTGGTAGCTCTGGAAACACCATATATTTT.

The sample holds many counts of this clonotype. The rearrangement links TRBV24-1 to TRBJ2-6, with D unclear. Per the germline V gene, CDR1 is KGHDR and CDR2 is SFDVKD. This CDR3 region has 18 residues. Trimming removed 5 bases from V and 0 bases from J, with 16 bases in between. The CDR3 is CATSAIKGIPSGANVLTF. The DNA for the CDR3 is TGTGCCACCAGTGCAATTAAGGGAATTCCCTCTGGGGCCAACGTCCTGACTTTC.

This clonotype appeared a few times. The V gene is TRBV29-1, the J gene TRBJ2-1; 11 bases match TRBD1. V shed 7 bases, J shed 4 bases, and the junction held 12 bases outside the gene matches. The germline CDR1 and CDR2 sequences are SQVTM and ANQGSEA. This CDR3 is built from 16 residues. The CDR3 here is CSASDRGLGQYNEQFF. The CDR3 DNA sequence: TGCAGCGCTTCGGACAGGGGGCTTGGTCAATACAATGAGCAGTTCTTC.

For this clonotype: This may arise from a read error, as a much more abundant clone is one base away. This rearrangement joins TRBV29-1 to TRBJ1-2; no reliable D call. Per the germline V gene, CDR1 is SQVTM and CDR2 is ANQGSEA. The CDR3 runs to 13 residues. The CDR3 protein is CSVREQYNYGYAF. CDR3 bases: TGCAGCGTGAGGGAACAATATAACTATGGCTACGCCTTC.

Turning to this clonotype: Possible read error: a much larger clone is one base away. The chain employs TRBV5-1 and TRBJ2-3, with 9 bases fitting TRBD2. Germline CDR1 is SGHRS and CDR2 is YFSETQ. This CDR3 is 15 amino acids long. This chain's CDR3 is CVSSWAGGPTDTQYF. CDR3 in DNA: TGCGTCAGCAGCTGGGCGGGGGGGCCCACAGATACGCAGTATTTT.

The chain couples TRBV11-2 to TRBJ2-1; the match to TRBD1 covers 8 bases. The CDR3 has 16 residues. The J segment lost 2 bases and the V segment lost 5 bases, leaving 8 bases of the junction unmatched. The germline gives CDR1 SGHAT, CDR2 FQNNGV. As DNA, the CDR3 is TGTGCCAGCAGCGCCTACAGGGGGTCCACCTACAATGAGCAGTTCTTC. Encoded protein: CASSAYRGSTYNEQFF.

The CDR3 sequence is CASRPAIAPWAEAFF. DNA for the CDR3: TGTGCCAGCAGACCCGCAATAGCACCATGGGCCGAAGCTTTCTTT. This rearrangement joins TRBV27 to TRBJ1-1; D uncertain. The V and J ends lost 6 bases and 8 bases respectively, with 22 bases between them. CDR1 and CDR2 from the germline V gene are MNHEY and SMNVEV (reference sequence). There are 15 residues in the CDR3.

Note on this clonotype: A read error may explain this, as a much larger clone is one base away. Given the absence of the conserved phenylalanine or tryptophan at the CDR3 end, a read error is likely. The chain uses TRBV28 and TRBJ2-7; a weak D match, TRBD1 (5 bases). Germline-derived CDR1 and CDR2 are MDHEN and SYDVKM. CDR3 length: 14 residues. V lost 2 bases, J lost 4 bases, and 12 bases lay in between. The chain's CDR3 is CASSLVTVPYEQYL. In nucleotides, the CDR3 is TGTGCCAGCAGTTTAGTGACAGTACCGTACGAGCAGTACCTC.

This clonotype showed up many times. The V and J genes are TRBV29-1 and TRBJ2-3; no clear D gene. Per the germline V gene, CDR1 is SQVTM and CDR2 is ANQGSEA. Trimming pared 5 bases from V and 0 bases from J, leaving 6 bases between. This CDR3 contains 12 residues. Written as DNA, the CDR3 is TGCAGCGTTTGGTCAAGCACAGATACGCAGTATTTT. This sequence encodes CSVWSSTDTQYF.

The chain joins TRBV27 to TRBJ2-7, with D perhaps assigned TRBD1 or TRBD2 (5 bases each). The CDR3 totals 17 residues. Germline CDR1 and CDR2: MNHEY and SMNVEV (reference sequence). The V gene lost 5 bases and the J gene lost 4 bases, with 24 bases spanning the gap. DNA of the CDR3: TGTGCCAGCAGTCCAATTCCCGGGACGGAGCCGTCTTACGAGCAGTACTTC. It encodes CASSPIPGTEPSYEQYF.

V usage is TRBV27 and J usage is TRBJ2-5; either TRBD1 or TRBD2 may supply D (6 bases each). The CDR3 extends over 16 amino acids. Deletions cut 5 bases from V and 1 base from J, with 17 bases between. Germline V gene data show CDR1 as MNHEY and CDR2 as SMNVEV (reference sequence). This chain's CDR3 is CASSAGEVGCQETQYF. The CDR3 coding sequence is TGTGCCAGCAGTGCAGGGGAGGTTGGGTGCCAAGAGACCCAGTACTTC.

Ten or more counts support this clonotype. This sequence joins TRBV29-1 and TRBJ2-1; D is undetermined. The CDR3 covers 17 residues. Germline CDR1 is SQVTM and CDR2 is ANQGSEA. V was shortened by 1 base and J by 1 base, with 17 bases between the two germline ends. CDR3 sequence: CSVEGYGGESSYNEQFF. In nucleotides, the CDR3 is TGCAGCGTTGAAGGATACGGCGGCGAGTCTTCCTACAATGAGCAGTTCTTC.

This clonotype was counted between two and nine times. The DNA for the CDR3 is TGCAGTGCTATCGGGACTAGCGGAGCTTACGAGCAGTACTTC. Amino acids: CSAIGTSGAYEQYF. The chain combines TRBV20-1 with TRBJ2-7; 11 bases are a match to TRBD2. V gave up 4 bases and J gave up 4 bases; unmatched junction bases: 6. Germline assignment: CDR1 DFQATT and CDR2 SNEGSKA (reference sequence). CDR3 length: 14 residues.

At least ten counts were recorded for this clonotype. This chain uses TRBV30 with TRBJ2-3; D not certain. Trimming shortened V by 0 bases and J by 5 bases, and 15 bases separated the two germline ends. Germline V gene lookup returns CDR1 GTSNPN and CDR2 SVGIG (reference sequence). The CDR3 spans 15 residues. CDR3: CAWSVRAGAGDTQYF. DNA for the CDR3: TGTGCCTGGAGTGTTCGGGCCGGAGCTGGAGATACGCAGTATTTT.

This clonotype was counted many times. This rearrangement joins TRBV19 to TRBJ1-4; D ambiguous. V lost 1 base and J lost 0, with 3 bases in between. Germline V lookup: CDR1 LNHDA, CDR2 SQIVND (reference sequence). This CDR3 comprises 14 residues. CDR3 sequence: CASSIGATNEKLFF. In nucleotides, the CDR3 is TGTGCCAGTAGTATAGGGGCAACTAATGAAAAACTGTTTTTT.

Worth noting for this clonotype: A much larger clonotype is one base distant, so this may be a read error. Written as DNA, the CDR3 is TGTGCCTGGAGTTCGACAGGTTTCGATGAGCAGTTCTTC. This encodes CAWSSTGFDEQFF. The chain combines TRBV30 with TRBJ2-1, with D maybe TRBD1 (6 bases). The CDR3 extends over 13 amino acids. In germline, CDR1 is GTSNPN, CDR2 SVGIG (reference sequence). With 2 bases removed from V and 8 bases from J, the gap between germline ends came to 13 bases.

J is TRBJ1-1 and V is TRBV5-6; 9 bases line up with TRBD1. V lost 4 bases and J lost 7; bases outside the gene matches: 5. Germline V gene sequence: CDR1 SGHDT, CDR2 YYEEEE. The CDR3 spans 13 residues. The CDR3 loop reads CASSTGTGREAFF. Written as DNA, the CDR3 is TGTGCCAGCAGCACTGGGACAGGGCGTGAAGCTTTCTTT.

This clonotype has ten or more counts. CDR3 DNA sequence: TGTGCCAGCAGTTTTGTTAGTTGGAAAGAGACCCAGTACTTC. This translates into CASSFVSWKETQYF. The chain combines TRBV12-3 or TRBV12-4 with TRBJ2-5; D is uncertain. Deletions cut 3 bases from V and 3 bases from J, with 11 bases between. The length of the CDR3 is 14 residues.

This clonotype came up a few times. The chain employs TRBV27 and TRBJ2-2; unclear D gene. Germline V CDR1 and CDR2: MNHEY, SMNVEV (reference sequence). The V gene lost 0 bases and the J gene lost 6 bases, with 11 bases spanning the gap. This CDR3 spans 15 amino acids. Here the CDR3 DNA reads TGTGCCAGCAGTTTATCGCCCGAGGCCGCCGGGGAGCTGTTTTTT. Translated, it gives CASSLSPEAAGELFF.

This clonotype was detected a few times. The CDR3 region is CSASPGLAPGEQYF. The CDR3 DNA reads TGCAGTGCATCACCGGGACTAGCACCGGGCGAGCAGTACTTC. V and J are TRBV20-1 and TRBJ2-7, with 9 positions matching TRBD2. V shed 6 bases, J shed 6 bases, and the junction held 12 bases outside the gene matches. Germline CDR1 DFQATT, CDR2 SNEGSKA (reference sequence). The CDR3 runs 14 residues.

This clonotype was seen more than once but under ten times. The V and J genes are TRBV5-4 and TRBJ2-6; D unresolved. The CDR3 has 14 residues. Germline CDR1 and CDR2: SGHNT and YYREEE (reference sequence). V lost 4 bases to trimming and J lost 4 bases, with 9 bases between them. For the CDR3, the DNA is TGTGCCAGCAGCCCGGAAAGCGGGGCCAACGTCCTGACTTTC. Translating gives CASSPESGANVLTF.

Points on this clonotype: This may be a read error: a much more frequent sequence differs by one nucleotide. The chain uses TRBV7-6 and TRBJ2-5; D remains ambiguous. The CDR3 contains 14 residues. CDR1 is SGHVS, CDR2 FNYEAQ, per germline. The CDR3 DNA reads TGTGCCAGCAGCGCCGGAGTTCACCAAGGGACCCAGTACTTC. This codes for CASSAGVHQGTQYF.

The sample holds many counts of this clonotype. The chain links TRBV4-3 to TRBJ2-3, with a tentative D call TRBD1 (6 bases). Germline CDR1 and CDR2: LGHNA and YSLEER. This CDR3 contains 16 residues. The V gene lost 1 base and the J gene lost 2 bases, with 13 bases spanning the gap. The CDR3 spells CASSQGPGDFTDTQYF. In nucleotides, the CDR3 is TGCGCCAGCAGCCAAGGCCCAGGGGATTTCACAGATACGCAGTATTTT.

The rearrangement uses TRBV4-3 and TRBJ1-6; no clear D gene. The germline V and J ends were trimmed by 1 base and 8 bases, with 12 bases remaining between them. Germline V CDR1 and CDR2: LGHNA, YSLEER. The CDR3 extends over 15 amino acids. CDR3 protein: CASSQVSTGYSPLHF. CDR3 nucleotide sequence: TGCGCCAGCAGCCAAGTCTCAACCGGGTATTCACCCCTCCACTTT.

V gene TRBV6-5 combines with J gene TRBJ2-5; the match to TRBD1 covers 11 bases. The CDR3 is 14 amino acids. CDR1 MNHEY and CDR2 SVGAGI come from the germline V gene. With V trimmed by 8 bases and J by 4 bases, 6 bases remained unmatched. The CDR3 here is CASRGGQGGETQYF. The DNA for the CDR3 is TGTGCCAGCCGAGGGGGACAGGGGGGAGAGACCCAGTACTTC.

This clonotype was seen many times. The V and J genes are TRBV10-3 and TRBJ2-3; D is perhaps TRBD1 (5 bases). V was trimmed by 4 bases and J by 4 bases, leaving 9 bases between them. Germline values: CDR1 ENHRY, CDR2 SYGVKD. This CDR3 has 13 residues. The CDR3 nucleotides are TGTGCCATCAGTGGTCAGGGTCCAGATACGCAGTATTTT. Amino acids: CAISGQGPDTQYF.